One sample yielded the 5 T cell receptor beta chains listed below, sequenced in a study of shared clonotypes between healthy human individuals. Generated by immunoSEQ multiplex PCR, the TCRdb table keeps only in-frame clones and is missing some. The repertoire holds around 980,000 clones, with approximately 78% as singletons. Sequencing was performed on memory CD4+ T cells from PBMCs. Described subset: CD45RA-negative fraction. The receptors derive from a young man in good health. Some clones in this sample may be carry-over from other donors' samples.

The chain combines TRBV1 with TRBJ2-1; the D call TRBD1 from the table was never checked on the DNA. TRBV1 is listed as a pseudogene. The CDR3 loop spans 11 amino acids. The CDR3 reads CTSSSIDEQFF. The CDR3 DNA is TGCACCAGCAGCTCCATTGATGAGCAGTTCTTC.

The chain is built from TRBV4-1 and TRBJ1-1; TRBD1 is a possible D gene (5 bases). The germline V gene has CDR1 MGHRA and CDR2 YSYEKL. The V end was cut by 3 bases, the J end by 7 bases, with 18 bases between. The CDR3 loop spans 15 amino acids. This CDR3 reads CASSHSERRAYEAFF. The CDR3 region has the DNA TGCGCCAGCAGCCATAGCGAGCGCAGGGCCTATGAAGCTTTCTTT.

This chain links TRBV28 with TRBJ2-7; D is unresolved. This CDR3 spans 14 amino acids. V shed 3 bases and J shed 5 bases, with 14 bases lying between them. Germline V lookup: CDR1 MDHEN, CDR2 SYDVKM. The CDR3, as DNA: TGTGCCAGCAGTTTTTTGTCAGGAAACCACGAGCAGTACTTC. Amino acids: CASSFLSGNHEQYF.

The V gene is TRBV9, the J gene TRBJ2-1; 12 nucleotides match TRBD2. The trim removed 2 bases at V and 8 bases at J, leaving 26 bases unmatched. The CDR3 is 22 residues long. The germline CDR1 and CDR2 sequences are SGDLS and YYNGEE. The CDR3, as DNA: TGTGCCAGCAGCGTTGGGCTGGGACTCCTATCTAGCGGGAGGGGTCAAGGTGATGAGCAGTTCTTC. Protein product: CASSVGLGLLSSGRGQGDEQFF. Complete variable domain (other parts from reference TRBV9 and TRBJ2-1): DSGVTQTPKHLITATGQRVTLRCSPRSGDLSVYWYQQSLDQGLQFLIQYYNGEERAKGNILERFSAQQFPDLHSELNLSSLELGDSALYFCASSVGLGLLSSGRGQGDEQFFGPGTRLTVL.

The table lists this clone with a few counts. V is TRBV6-5 and J is TRBJ2-3; no clear D gene. V gave up 7 bases and J gave up 6 bases, with 14 bases separating them. The length of the CDR3 is 13 residues. The germline V gene has CDR1 MNHEY and CDR2 SVGAGI. The CDR3 loop is CASKAFPADTQYF. CDR3 nucleotides: TGTGCCAGCAAGGCCTTCCCCGCGGATACGCAGTATTTT.